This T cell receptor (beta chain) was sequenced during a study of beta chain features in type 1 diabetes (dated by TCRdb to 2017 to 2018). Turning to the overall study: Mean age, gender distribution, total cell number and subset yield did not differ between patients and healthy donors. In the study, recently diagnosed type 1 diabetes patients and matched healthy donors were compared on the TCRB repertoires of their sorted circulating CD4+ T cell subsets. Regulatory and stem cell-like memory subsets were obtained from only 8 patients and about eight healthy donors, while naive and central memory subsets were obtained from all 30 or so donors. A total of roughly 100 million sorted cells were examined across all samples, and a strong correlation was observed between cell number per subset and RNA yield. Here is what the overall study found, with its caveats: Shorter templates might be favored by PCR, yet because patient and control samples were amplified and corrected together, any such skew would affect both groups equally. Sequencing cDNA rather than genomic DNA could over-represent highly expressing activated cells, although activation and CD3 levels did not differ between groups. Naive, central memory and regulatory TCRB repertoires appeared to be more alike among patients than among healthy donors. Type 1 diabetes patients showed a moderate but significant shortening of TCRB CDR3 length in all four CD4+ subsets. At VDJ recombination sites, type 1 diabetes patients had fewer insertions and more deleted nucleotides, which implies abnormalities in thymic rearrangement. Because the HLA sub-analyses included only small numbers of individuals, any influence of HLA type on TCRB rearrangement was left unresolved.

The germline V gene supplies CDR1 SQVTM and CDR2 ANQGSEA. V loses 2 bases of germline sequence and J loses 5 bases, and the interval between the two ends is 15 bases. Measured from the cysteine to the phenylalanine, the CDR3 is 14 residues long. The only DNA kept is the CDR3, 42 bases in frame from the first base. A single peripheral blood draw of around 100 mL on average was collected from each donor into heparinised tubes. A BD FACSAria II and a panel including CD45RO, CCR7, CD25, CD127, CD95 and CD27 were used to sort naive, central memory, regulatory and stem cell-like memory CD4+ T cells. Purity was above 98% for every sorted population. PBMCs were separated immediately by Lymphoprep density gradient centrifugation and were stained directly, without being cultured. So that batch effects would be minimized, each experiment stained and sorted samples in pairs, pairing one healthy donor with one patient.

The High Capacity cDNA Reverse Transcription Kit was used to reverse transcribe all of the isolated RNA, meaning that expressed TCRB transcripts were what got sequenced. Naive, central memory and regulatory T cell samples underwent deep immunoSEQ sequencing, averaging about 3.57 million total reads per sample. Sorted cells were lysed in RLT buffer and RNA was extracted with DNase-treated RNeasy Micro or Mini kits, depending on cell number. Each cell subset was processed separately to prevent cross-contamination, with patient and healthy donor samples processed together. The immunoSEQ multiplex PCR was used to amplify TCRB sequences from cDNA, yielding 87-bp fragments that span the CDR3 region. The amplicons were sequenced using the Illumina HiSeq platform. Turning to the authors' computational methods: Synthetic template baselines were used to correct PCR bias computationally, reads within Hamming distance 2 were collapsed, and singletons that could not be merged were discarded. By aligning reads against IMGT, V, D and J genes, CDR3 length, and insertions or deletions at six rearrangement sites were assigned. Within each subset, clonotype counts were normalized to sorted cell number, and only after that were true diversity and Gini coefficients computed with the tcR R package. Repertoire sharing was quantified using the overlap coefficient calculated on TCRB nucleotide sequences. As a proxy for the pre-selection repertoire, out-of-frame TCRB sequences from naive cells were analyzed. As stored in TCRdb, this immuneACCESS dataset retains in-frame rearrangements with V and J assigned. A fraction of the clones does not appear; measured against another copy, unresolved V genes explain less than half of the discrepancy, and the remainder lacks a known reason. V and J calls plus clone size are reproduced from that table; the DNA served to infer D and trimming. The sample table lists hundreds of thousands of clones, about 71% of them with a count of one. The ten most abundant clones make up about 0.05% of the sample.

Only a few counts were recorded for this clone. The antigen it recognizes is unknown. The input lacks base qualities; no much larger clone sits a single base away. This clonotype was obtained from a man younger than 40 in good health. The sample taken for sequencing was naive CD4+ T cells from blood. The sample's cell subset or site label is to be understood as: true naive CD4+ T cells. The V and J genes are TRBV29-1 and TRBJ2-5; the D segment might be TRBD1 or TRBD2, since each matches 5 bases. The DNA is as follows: TGCAGCGTTGAACGGCAGGGACGTTGGGAGACCCAGTACTTC. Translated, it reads CSVERQGRWETQYF.